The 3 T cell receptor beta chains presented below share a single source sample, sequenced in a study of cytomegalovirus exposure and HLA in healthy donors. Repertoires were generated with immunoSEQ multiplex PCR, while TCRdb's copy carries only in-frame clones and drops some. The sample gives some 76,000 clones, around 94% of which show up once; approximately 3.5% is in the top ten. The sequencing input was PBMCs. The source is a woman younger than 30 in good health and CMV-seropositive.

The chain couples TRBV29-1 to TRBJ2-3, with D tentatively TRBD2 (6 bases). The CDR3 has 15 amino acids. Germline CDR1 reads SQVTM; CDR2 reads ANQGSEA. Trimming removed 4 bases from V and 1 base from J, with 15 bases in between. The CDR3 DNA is TGCAGCGTTGTTCGGCGGGATGATGGCACAGATACGCAGTATTTT. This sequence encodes CSVVRRDDGTDTQYF.

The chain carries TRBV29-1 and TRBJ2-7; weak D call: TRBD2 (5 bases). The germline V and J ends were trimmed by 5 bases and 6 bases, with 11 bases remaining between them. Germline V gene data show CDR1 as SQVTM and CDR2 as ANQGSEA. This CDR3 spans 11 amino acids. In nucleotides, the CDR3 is TGCAGCGTTTCTGTAGGAGGCGAGCAGTACTTC. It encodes CSVSVGGEQYF.

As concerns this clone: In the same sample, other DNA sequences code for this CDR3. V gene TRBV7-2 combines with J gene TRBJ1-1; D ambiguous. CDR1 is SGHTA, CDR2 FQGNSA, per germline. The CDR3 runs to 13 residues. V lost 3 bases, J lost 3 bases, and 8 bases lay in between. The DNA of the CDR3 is TGTGCCAGCAGCTTTTCCCAGGACACTGAAGCTTTCTTT. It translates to CASSFSQDTEAFF. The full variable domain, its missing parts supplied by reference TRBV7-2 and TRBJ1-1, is GAGVSQSPSNKVTEKGKDVELRCDPISGHTALYWYRQSLGQGLEFLIYFQGNSAPDKSGLPSDRFSAERTGGSVSTLTIQRTQQEDSAVYLCASSFSQDTEAFFGQGTRLTVV.